The 25 T cell receptor beta chains below were found in one sample sequenced in a study of T cell changes during pregnancy in multiple sclerosis. Method: immunoSEQ multiplex PCR; TCRdb's copy keeps in-frame clones and lacks some. The repertoire holds about 49,000 clones, roughly 92% seen once, with roughly 5.5% in the top ten. The input for sequencing was CD8+ T cells from peripheral blood mononuclear cells, taken before pregnancy. The receptors derive from a female donor with multiple sclerosis, enrolled in a pregnancy study.

J is TRBJ2-7 and V is TRBV19; D is possibly TRBD2 (5 bases). The germline gives CDR1 LNHDA, CDR2 SQIVND (reference sequence). V was cut by 7 bases and J by 0 bases, with 10 bases left in between. The CDR3 has 13 amino acids. CDR3 nucleotides: TGTGCCAGTAATGTTGGGAGCTCCTACGAGCAGTACTTC. It yields the protein CASNVGSSYEQYF. Filled out from reference TRBV19 and TRBJ2-7, the complete variable domain reads DGGITQSPKYLFRKEGQNVTLSCEQNLNHDAMYWYRQDPGQGLRLIYYSQIVNDFQKGDIAEGYSVSREKKESFPLTVTSAQKNPTAFYLCASNVGSSYEQYFGPGTRLTVT.

The chain couples TRBV19 to TRBJ2-7; a weak D match, TRBD2 (6 bases). The CDR3 is made up of 14 amino acids. Trimming removed 3 bases from V and 4 bases from J, with 13 bases in between. Germline assignment: CDR1 LNHDA and CDR2 SQIVND (reference sequence). CDR3 DNA: TGTGCCAGTAGTATCGCGGGATCGGAGTACGAGCAGTACTTC. Its translation is CASSIAGSEYEQYF.

The CDR3 reads CASSDGLAVQETQYF. The CDR3 DNA reads as TGTGCCAGCAGTGACGGACTAGCGGTTCAAGAGACCCAGTACTTC. The V call is TRBV2, the J call TRBJ2-5; 10 bases agree with TRBD2. CDR1 and CDR2 from the germline V gene are SNHLY and FYNNEI. The J segment lost 2 bases and the V segment lost 3 bases, leaving 3 bases of the junction unmatched. The CDR3 runs to 15 residues.

V is TRBV19 and J is TRBJ2-7; 10 nucleotides match TRBD1. The CDR3 loop spans 15 amino acids. CDR1 is LNHDA, CDR2 SQIVND, per germline (reference sequence). V lost 6 bases and J lost 2; bases outside the gene matches: 7. DNA for the CDR3: TGTGCCAGTAGCGCGGGACAGGGGAATGCCTACGAGCAGTACTTC. Its translation is CASSAGQGNAYEQYF.

The chain joins TRBV4-2 to TRBJ2-5; 7 nucleotides match TRBD2. In germline, CDR1 is LGHNA, CDR2 YNFKEQ. The V gene end was trimmed by 3 bases and the J gene end by 5 bases; junction bases not matched to a gene: 24. The CDR3 consists of 20 residues. For the CDR3, the DNA is TGTGCCAGCAGCCACCCCCCGGGAACTAGCGTCGAATATCATCAGGAGACCCAGTACTTC. Its translation: CASSHPPGTSVEYHQETQYF.

J is TRBJ2-7 and V is TRBV5-8, with 10 nucleotides matching TRBD1. V lost 0 bases to trimming and J lost 5 bases; unmatched junction nucleotides: 5. CDR1 and CDR2 (germline): SGHTS, YDEGEE. The CDR3 consists of 15 residues. CDR3 in amino acids: CASSLGTGGGDEQYF. The CDR3 region has the DNA TGTGCCAGCAGCTTGGGGACAGGGGGTGGTGACGAGCAGTACTTC.

J is TRBJ2-2 and V is TRBV2, with D possibly matching TRBD1 (6 bases). Germline values: CDR1 SNHLY, CDR2 FYNNEI. This CDR3 is 15 amino acids long. Between the trimmed V and J ends, which lost 6 bases and 2 bases, there was a span of 13 bases. CDR3 sequence: CASRGTSLNTGELFF. CDR3 coding DNA: TGTGCCAGCAGGGGGACAAGCCTTAACACCGGGGAGCTGTTTTTT. Supplemented by reference TRBV2 and TRBJ2-2, the full variable domain reads EPEVTQTPSHQVTQMGQEVILRCVPISNHLYFYWYRQILGQKVEFLVSFYNNEISEKSEIFDDQFSVERPDGSNFTLKIRSTKLEDSAMYFCASRGTSLNTGELFFGEGSRLTVL.

This chain joins TRBV4-2 and TRBJ2-7; TRBD2 aligns across 11 bases. CDR3 length: 19 amino acids. Germline CDR1 is LGHNA and CDR2 is YNFKEQ. With 2 bases clipped from V and 0 bases from J, the junction kept 12 bases outside the gene matches. The CDR3 spells CASSQSLRTSGHHSYEQYF. As DNA, the CDR3 is TGTGCCAGCAGCCAATCCCTTCGGACTAGCGGGCACCACTCCTACGAGCAGTACTTC.

The DNA for the CDR3 is TGTGCCAGCAGTGCCACCTTTGGACTAGCGGGTTTGGAGACCCAGTACTTC. Translation: CASSATFGLAGLETQYF. This chain uses TRBV2 with TRBJ2-5; TRBD2 matches 11 bases. There are 17 residues in the CDR3. V was clipped by 4 bases and J by 5 bases; unmatched bases: 12. Germline CDR1 and CDR2: SNHLY and FYNNEI.

As regards this clone: The junction differs from germline at one of its ends, possibly a read error. The rearrangement uses TRBV7-9 and TRBJ2-7, with 12 bases that match TRBD1. The CDR3 runs 14 residues. Germline assignment: CDR1 SEHNR and CDR2 FQNEAQ (reference sequence). The CDR3 loop is CASSSVGTGGPRDF. CDR3 nucleotide sequence: TGTGCCAGCAGCTCCGTCGGGACAGGGGGCCCCCGAGACTTC.

The J gene is TRBJ1-5, the V gene TRBV28, with TRBD1 matching 8 bases. CDR1 and CDR2 (germline): MDHEN, SYDVKM. The CDR3 has 15 residues. Losses at the gene ends were 6 bases for V and 5 bases for J; bases not matched to a gene: 9. The CDR3, as DNA: TGTGCCAGCAGCCGCGGGACAGGCCTAGATCAGCCCCAGCATTTT. This gives the protein CASSRGTGLDQPQHF.

The chain couples TRBV27 to TRBJ2-2, with a possible D match to TRBD1 (5 bases). The CDR3 consists of 15 residues. CDR1 and CDR2 from the germline V gene are MNHEY and SMNVEV (reference sequence). V lost 4 bases and J lost 6, with 15 bases in between. CDR3 region: CASSSKAGWPGELFF. CDR3 in DNA: TGTGCCAGCAGTTCTAAGGCAGGGTGGCCCGGGGAGCTGTTTTTT.

DNA for the CDR3: TGTGCCAGCACCACCGGGACTTTAACCTACGAGCAGTACTTC. It specifies CASTTGTLTYEQYF. This chain uses TRBV6-6 with TRBJ2-7; tentatively, D is TRBD2 (6 bases). This CDR3 is 14 amino acids long. The V gene's germline CDR1 is MNHNY and CDR2 SVGAGI (reference sequence). The V gene lost 7 bases and the J gene lost 2 bases, with 15 bases spanning the gap.

V and J are TRBV5-5 and TRBJ2-2; D is ambiguous. V gave up 1 base and J gave up 4 bases, with 14 bases separating them. Per germline, CDR1 SGHKS and CDR2 YYEKEE (reference sequence). This CDR3 region has 16 residues. As DNA, the CDR3 is TGTGCCAGCAGCTTGAGTTCGGTCTCTCTCACCGGGGAGCTGTTTTTT. Translating it yields CASSLSSVSLTGELFF. The full variable domain, completed using reference TRBV5-5 and TRBJ2-2, is DAGVTQSPTHLIKTRGQQVTLRCSPISGHKSVSWYQQVLGQGPQFIFQYYEKEERGRGNFPDRFSARQFPNYSSELNVNALLLGDSALYLCASSLSSVSLTGELFFGEGSRLTVL.

This chain links TRBV27 with TRBJ1-1, with unresolved D. Trimming left V 2 bases short and J 5 bases short, with 12 bases between. The CDR3 contains 14 residues. Germline CDR1 is MNHEY and CDR2 is SMNVEV (reference sequence). The CDR3 DNA reads TGTGCCAGCAGTTTAGTCCGCAGAGGTACTGAAGCTTTCTTT. Translating gives CASSLVRRGTEAFF.

V gene TRBV5-3 combines with J gene TRBJ2-3, with 10 bases fitting TRBD2. TRBV5-3 is an ORF, with its function uncertain. With 4 bases clipped from V and 1 base from J, the junction kept 12 bases outside the gene matches. CDR3 length: 18 amino acids. In DNA form, the CDR3 reads TGTGCCAGAAGCGCCACGGATTCCGGGACTAGCGGCACAGATACGCAGTATTTT. Amino acid sequence: CARSATDSGTSGTDTQYF.

The table lists this clone with a few counts. This chain joins TRBV27 and TRBJ1-4, with 12 bases matching TRBD1. With V trimmed by 7 bases and J by 7 bases, 7 bases remained unmatched. The CDR3 is 15 amino acids. Germline assignment: CDR1 MNHEY and CDR2 SMNVEV (reference sequence). CDR3 DNA sequence: TGTGCCAGCACCGGGACAGGGGGCCTCGGTGAAAAACTGTTTTTT. This gives the protein CASTGTGGLGEKLFF.

The CDR3 DNA is TGTGCCAGCAAAACAGGGACTGAAGCTTTCTTT. It codes for CASKTGTEAFF. The rearrangement joins TRBV2 to TRBJ1-1; D is perhaps TRBD1 (6 bases). V was trimmed by 7 bases and J by 5 bases, leaving 8 bases between them. The CDR3 is made up of 11 amino acids. The germline CDR1 and CDR2 sequences are SNHLY and FYNNEI.

The rearrangement links TRBV9 to TRBJ2-1; 9 bases line up with TRBD1. Germline V lookup: CDR1 SGDLS, CDR2 YYNGEE. Trimming took 0 bases from V and 13 from J; bases not matched to a gene: 11. The CDR3 covers 15 residues. CDR3 nucleotide sequence: TGTGCCAGCAGCGTAGATTTTGCGAGGGACAGGGTTCAGTTCTTC. As protein: CASSVDFARDRVQFF.

The rearrangement links TRBV27 to TRBJ2-7; 10 bases match TRBD1. In germline, CDR1 is MNHEY, CDR2 SMNVEV (reference sequence). V lost 4 bases to trimming and J lost 5 bases; unmatched junction nucleotides: 5. The CDR3 is 14 residues long. The DNA for the CDR3 is TGTGCCAGCAGTTGGGGGACAGGGGTCGACGAGCAGTACTTC. This codes for CASSWGTGVDEQYF.

This clone was recorded only once. CDR3 residues: CASSEVYRAPTDTQYF. The CDR3 bases are TGTGCCAGCAGTGAAGTTTACAGGGCCCCCACAGATACGCAGTATTTT. The chain joins TRBV6-1 to TRBJ2-3, with TRBD1 as a possible D gene (6 bases). V lost 1 base to trimming and J lost 2 bases, with 13 bases between them. In germline, CDR1 is MNHNS, CDR2 SASEGT. The CDR3 sequence is 16 residues long.

V and J are TRBV5-1 and TRBJ2-2, with a weak D call TRBD1 (5 bases). CDR1 SGHRS and CDR2 YFSETQ come from the germline V gene. The ends were cut back, 2 bases at V and 4 bases at J, with 6 bases in the middle. This CDR3 region has 13 residues. Written as DNA, the CDR3 is TGCGCCAGCAGCTTAGGGGTCACCGGGGAGCTGTTTTTT. Amino acid sequence: CASSLGVTGELFF. Full variable domain (outside the CDR3, taken from reference TRBV5-1 and TRBJ2-2): KAGVTQTPRYLIKTRGQQVTLSCSPISGHRSVSWYQQTPGQGLQFLFEYFSETQRNKGNFPGRFSGRQFSNSRSEMNVSTLELGDSALYLCASSLGVTGELFFGEGSRLTVL.

J is TRBJ2-1 and V is TRBV27, with 7 bases lining up with TRBD1. Germline CDR1 reads MNHEY; CDR2 reads SMNVEV (reference sequence). J lost 0 bases, V lost 1 base, and 3 bases had no gene match. CDR3 length equals 16 residues. DNA for the CDR3: TGTGCCAGCAGTTTATGGACAGGCGCCTCCTACAATGAGCAGTTCTTC. Its translation: CASSLWTGASYNEQFF.

This clone has a single count. V is TRBV27 and J is TRBJ2-2; TRBD2 matches at 14 bases. The CDR3 has 20 amino acids. Trimming cost V 3 bases and J 2 bases; bases outside gene matches: 11. Germline lookup yields CDR1 MNHEY and CDR2 SMNVEV (reference sequence). DNA of the CDR3: TGTGCCAGCAGTTTCAAGGGGGCGACTAGCGGGAGGGTAAACACCGGGGAGCTGTTTTTT. Translating gives CASSFKGATSGRVNTGELFF.

This sequence joins TRBV9 and TRBJ1-3, with 9 bases identical to TRBD1. The trim removed 2 bases at V and 3 bases at J, leaving 9 bases unmatched. CDR1 is SGDLS, CDR2 YYNGEE, per germline. The CDR3 runs 17 residues. This chain's CDR3 is CASSVVTGTGFGNTIYF. The DNA of the CDR3 is TGTGCCAGCAGCGTGGTTACCGGGACAGGGTTTGGAAACACCATATATTTT.